A selection of T cell receptor beta chains follows, all from one sample in a study of T-cell memory formation after mild COVID-19. TCRdb called the 5' RACE reads again in MiXCR, with one record for every CDR3 protein. In the table there are just over 60,000 distinct CDR3 sequences, less than 9.5% of which are singletons. The sequenced sample consisted of PBMCs or a T cell subset sorted from them (not recorded which). The receptors were gathered from a man in his late teens or twenties who had mild COVID-19 (a few samples of this study predate the infection). Cell type and time point are not known. Both conserved end residues are part of each CDR3. D genes are given only for firm matches. Expanded clones are given a class, and other clones once, few, many or no size at all.

>TRBJ1-6|14|.|TRBV20-1|.
TGCAGTGCTAGAGATTCCAGGGGTAATTCACCCCTCCACTTT
CSARDSRGNSPLHF
>TRBJ1-2|14|.|TRBV11-2|few
TGTGCCAGCAGCTTAGACAGGGGCATATATGGCTACACCTTC
CASSLDRGIYGYTF
>TRBJ2-1|16|TRBD2|TRBV12-3/TRBV12-4|.
TGTGCCAGCAGTTGGGTAGCGGGGGGGACCTACAATGAGCAGTTCTTC
CASSWVAGGTYNEQFF
>TRBJ2-5|15|TRBD1|TRBV9|many
TGTGCCAGCAGCGAGGGACAGGGAATACAAGAGACCCAGTACTTC
CASSEGQGIQETQYF
>TRBJ1-2|14|.|TRBV5-1|.
TGCGCCAGCAGCTTGGACACGCTTAACTATGGCTACACCTTC
CASSLDTLNYGYTF
>TRBJ1-5|17|.|TRBV5-6|few
TGTGCCAGCAGCACTGGACGGAGATCCTCGGGCAATCAGCCCCAGCATTTT
CASSTGRRSSGNQPQHF
>TRBJ2-2|15|TRBD1|TRBV28|.
TGTGCCAGCAGGCGACAGGGGGCGGGCACCGGGGAGCTGTTTTTT
CASRRQGAGTGELFF
>TRBJ2-5|14|TRBD1|TRBV5-1|few
TGCGCCAGCAGCTCGACAGGGTCTCGAGAGACCCAGTACTTC
CASSSTGSRETQYF
>TRBJ2-7|15|.|TRBV6-2/TRBV6-3|.
TGTGCCAGCAGGAAAGCCGGGACATCCTCCTACGAGCAGTACTTC
CASRKAGTSSYEQYF
>TRBJ2-7|14|.|TRBV6-2/TRBV6-3|.
TGTGCCAGCACAACCGGGACGGTCCCCTACGAGCAGTACTTC
CASTTGTVPYEQYF
>TRBJ1-5|15|.|TRBV7-2|many
TGTGCCAGCAGCCCTTCTTCTGGGGGCAATCAGCCCCAGCATTTT
CASSPSSGGNQPQHF
>TRBJ1-3|15|.|TRBV9|.
TGTGCCAGCAGCGTAGCCCCAAGCTCTGGAAACACCATATATTTT
CASSVAPSSGNTIYF
>TRBJ1-1|14|.|TRBV7-9|.
TGTGCCAGCAGCCTTGGGGACGTGAACACTGAAGCTTTCTTT
CASSLGDVNTEAFF
>TRBJ2-5|16|TRBD2|TRBV5-1|many
TGCGCCAGCAGCACGACTAGCGGGGGAGGCCGGGAGACCCAGTACTTC
CASSTTSGGGRETQYF
>TRBJ1-1|17|TRBD1|TRBV11-2|many
TGTGCCAGCAGCTCCCCAGGGGGTACGGCAAGGAACACTGAAGCTTTCTTT
CASSSPGGTARNTEAFF
>TRBJ2-7|14|.|TRBV29-1|.
TGCAGCGTTGGAGACAGGATGTCGTCCTACGAGCAGTACTTC
CSVGDRMSSYEQYF
>TRBJ2-1|16|TRBD2|TRBV5-1|many
TGCGCCAGCAGCCGCCCGGGACTAGCGGGGTCCCCTGAGCAGTTCTTC
CASSRPGLAGSPEQFF
>TRBJ1-1|15|.|TRBV5-5|many
TGTGCCAGCAGCCCTGGCCCTCCGGGTGGCACTGAAGCTTTCTTT
CASSPGPPGGTEAFF
>TRBJ2-5|17|TRBD2|TRBV5-1|few
TGCGCCAGCAGCTCGGGGACTAGCGGGGGAGTCCCCGAGACCCAGTACTTC
CASSSGTSGGVPETQYF
>TRBJ2-1|14|TRBD2|TRBV6-5|few
TGTGCCAGCAGTTACACGGGAGGGGACAATGAGCAGTTCTTC
CASSYTGGDNEQFF
>TRBJ1-1|11|.|TRBV3-1|.
TGTGCCAGCAGCCAAGGGGCTCAGGCTTTCTTT
CASSQGAQAFF
>TRBJ2-3|14|.|TRBV7-8|many
TGTGCCAGCAGCTTAAGTGGGGGTCTAGGCACGCAGTATTTT
CASSLSGGLGTQYF
>TRBJ2-7|14|.|TRBV18|many
TGTGCCAGCTCAAGGCGACAGGCAACCTACGAGCAGTACTTC
CASSRRQATYEQYF
>TRBJ2-1|12|.|TRBV7-9|few
TGTGCCAGCAGCTTCGGTCCAGGGGAGCAGTTCTTC
CASSFGPGEQFF
>TRBJ1-5|16|.|TRBV7-6|.
TGTGCCAGCAGCTTAGCGGGGAATTTGGGCAATCAGCCCCAGCATTTT
CASSLAGNLGNQPQHF
>TRBJ2-1|15|TRBD2|TRBV4-1|few
TGCGCCAGCAGCCCTCTGGCGGGGGGGTATAATGAGCAGTTCTTC
CASSPLAGGYNEQFF
>TRBJ1-1|15|.|TRBV18|few
TGTGCCAGCTCACCACCCCACAGCCAGAACACTGAAGCTTTCTTT
CASSPPHSQNTEAFF
>TRBJ1-3|16|.|TRBV6-2/TRBV6-3|.
TGTGCCAGCAGTTACTCGAGACAGCACTCTGGAAACACCATATATTTT
CASSYSRQHSGNTIYF
>TRBJ2-2|14|.|TRBV24-1|few
TGTGCCACCAAAGGCACTGCCTGGACCGGGGAGCTGTTTTTT
CATKGTAWTGELFF
>TRBJ2-2|15|TRBD1|TRBV13|few
TGTGCCAGCAGCATGGGACAGGGAGTCCCCGGGGAGCTGTTTTTT
CASSMGQGVPGELFF
>TRBJ2-3|14|.|TRBV29-1|many
TGCAGCGCACGGACACTTTGGAGCACAGATACGCAGTATTTT
CSARTLWSTDTQYF
>TRBJ2-1|18|TRBD2|TRBV6-1|.
TGTGCCAGCAGTGAACGGTCCAGCGGGGGGACTCCCTACAATGAGCAGTTCTTC
CASSERSSGGTPYNEQFF